The source of this T cell receptor (beta chain) is a study of blood T cell repertoires in COVID-19. Across the study: The United States, Italy and Spain supplied acute and convalescent COVID-19 samples.

In the original analysis: Amplification with reference gene primers provided the estimates of nucleated cell counts. TCRdb keeps only in-frame clones here, not all; method: immunoSEQ multiplex PCR. That table is the source of V, J and clone size, and D and trimming were worked out from the DNA. This table holds some 110,000 clones, 65% to 80% found once. CDR1 is SGDLS, CDR2 YYNGEE, per germline. CDR3 length equals 12 residues. The ends were cut back, 4 bases at V and 8 bases at J, with 10 bases in the middle. The sequencing sample was made of peripheral blood. V and J are TRBV9 and TRBJ2-1, with unresolved D. The clonotype originates from a man aged 65-85 years with acute or convalescent COVID-19. CDR3 sequence reads: CASSPNRDEQFF. Written as DNA, the CDR3 is TGTGCCAGCAGCCCCAACCGGGATGAGCAGTTCTTC. Drawing the rest from reference TRBV9 and TRBJ2-1, the complete variable domain is DSGVTQTPKHLITATGQRVTLRCSPRSGDLSVYWYQQSLDQGLQFLIQYYNGEERAKGNILERFSAQQFPDLHSELNLSSLELGDSALYFCASSPNRDEQFFGPGTRLTVL.